The rows below give T cell receptor beta chains drawn from one sample of a study of blood T cell repertoires in COVID-19. Data came from immunoSEQ multiplex PCR; TCRdb stores just in-frame clones and leaves some out. The sample records some 150,000 clones, under 85% being singletons. The sequenced sample consisted of peripheral blood. Receptors originate from a man aged 60 to 69 with COVID-19, enrolled during active disease. CDR3s include the opening cysteine and the closing phenylalanine or tryptophan. D genes are given only for firm matches. Clone size, where shown, is once, few, many, or a class for clones that have expanded.

- TRBD1 TRBJ1-1 TRBV28 CASRPGQWNTEAFF TGTGCCAGCAGGCCGGGACAGTGGAACACTGAAGCTTTCTTT
- - TRBJ2-7 TRBV7-9 CASSPRGSVSYEQYF TGTGCCAGCAGCCCGAGAGGGTCCGTCTCCTACGAGCAGTACTTC
- - TRBJ1-1 TRBV5-1 CASKGVNTEAFF TGCGCCAGCAAAGGGGTGAACACTGAAGCTTTCTTT
- - TRBJ2-2 TRBV7-2 CASTGYNTGELFF TGTGCCAGCACAGGGTATAATACCGGGGAGCTGTTTTTT
- - TRBJ1-1 TRBV2 CASMERGIPMANTEAFF TGTGCCAGCATGGAGCGGGGGATTCCCATGGCCAACACTGAAGCTTTCTTT
- TRBD1 TRBJ1-6 TRBV3-1/TRBV3-2 CASSQAGTGVFSLHF TGTGCCAGCAGCCAGGCCGGGACAGGGGTTTTTTCCCTCCACTTT
- - TRBJ1-2 TRBV19 CASSIGDFYRGYTF TGTGCCAGTAGTATAGGGGACTTCTATCGTGGCTACACCTTC
- TRBD1 TRBJ2-7 TRBV28 CASSSGQGSFYEQYF TGTGCCAGCAGTTCGGGACAGGGGTCATTCTACGAGCAGTACTTC
- - TRBJ2-3 TRBV24-1 CATSQNQLGQAQYF TGTGCCACCAGTCAAAACCAACTGGGTCAGGCGCAGTATTTT
- TRBD1 TRBJ2-1 TRBV7-6 CASSLMTGGIDEQFF TGTGCCAGCAGCTTAATGACAGGGGGCATCGATGAGCAGTTCTTC
- - TRBJ2-2 TRBV7-2 CASSLAGLLVPGELFF TGTGCCAGCAGCTTAGCGGGACTCCTTGTTCCCGGGGAGCTGTTTTTT
- TRBD2 TRBJ2-1 TRBV27 CASSLRSSGGASVEQFF TGTGCCAGCAGTTTACGGTCTAGCGGGGGGGCATCAGTTGAGCAGTTCTTC
- TRBD1 TRBJ2-5 TRBV25-1 CASSPTGTETQYF TGTGCCAGCAGTCCGACAGGGACGGAGACCCAGTACTTC
- TRBD1 TRBJ1-1 TRBV5-1 CASSLSGGNTEAFF TGCGCCAGCAGCTTGTCAGGGGGGAACACTGAAGCTTTCTTT
- - TRBJ2-2 TRBV13 CASSFTRGTGELFF TGTGCCAGCAGCTTCACCCGGGGCACCGGGGAGCTGTTTTTT
once - TRBJ1-5 TRBV19 CASSIMVQANQPQHF TGTGCCAGTAGTATTATGGTACAGGCTAATCAGCCCCAGCATTTT
- - TRBJ2-2 TRBV24-1 CATSGHNLANTGELFF TGTGCCACCAGTGGGCATAACCTCGCGAACACCGGGGAGCTGTTTTTT
- TRBD1 TRBJ2-5 TRBV5-4 CASSRQDRGLQTQYF TGTGCCAGCAGCCGCCAGGACAGGGGGCTACAGACCCAGTACTTC
- - TRBJ2-5 TRBV7-2 CASSDGQQETQYF TGTGCCAGCAGCGATGGACAGCAAGAGACCCAGTACTTC
once TRBD1 TRBJ2-2 TRBV24-1 CATSDSSGQYAGELFF TGTGCCACCAGTGATTCTTCGGGACAGTATGCCGGGGAGCTGTTTTTT
once TRBD1 TRBJ2-6 TRBV6-2/TRBV6-3 CASSPTQRGRGANVLTF TGTGCCAGCAGCCCCACGCAGAGGGGGCGTGGGGCCAACGTCCTGACTTTC
- TRBD1 TRBJ2-5 TRBV29-1 CSVVTGGTQYF TGCAGCGTTGTTACAGGGGGGACCCAGTACTTC
- - TRBJ1-1 TRBV12-3/TRBV12-4 CASSLEGGLTFF TGTGCCAGCAGTTTAGAGGGAGGGTTAACTTTCTTT
- - TRBJ1-6 TRBV6-2/TRBV6-3 CASSLTEASSSPLHF TGTGCCAGCAGTCTTACGGAGGCCAGTAGTTCACCCCTCCACTTT
- TRBD1 TRBJ1-6 TRBV7-2 CASSLALQGTRGRFTLHF TGTGCCAGCAGCTTAGCGCTGCAGGGAACAAGGGGGCGATTCACCCTCCACTTT
once - TRBJ1-3 TRBV28 CASRGGGLGNTIYF TGTGCCAGCAGGGGTGGAGGGCTTGGAAACACCATATATTTT
- - TRBJ1-2 TRBV6-6 CASSPGGLGGYTF TGTGCCAGCAGCCCCGGGGGACTAGGAGGCTACACCTTC
few TRBD1 TRBJ1-2 TRBV20-1 CVGTGDGYTF TGTGTGGGGACAGGGGATGGCTACACCTTC
- TRBD1 TRBJ1-4 TRBV27 CASSPGTVNEKLFF TGTGCCAGCAGTCCCGGGACAGTTAATGAAAAACTGTTTTTT
once TRBD1 TRBJ1-1 TRBV6-4 CAVTLGGQRPLDTEAFF TGTGCCGTTACCCTGGGGGGACAGAGACCCTTGGACACTGAAGCTTTCTTT
- - TRBJ2-2 TRBV11-3 CASREGWGTANTGELFF TGTGCCAGCAGGGAGGGGTGGGGGACAGCGAACACCGGGGAGCTGTTTTTT
- TRBD1 TRBJ1-4 TRBV5-1 CASSSNGQGGNEKLFF TGCGCCAGCAGCTCCAATGGACAGGGTGGGAATGAAAAACTGTTTTTT
- - TRBJ1-5 TRBV19 CASSTSRGREGRNQPQHF TGTGCCAGTAGTACTTCAAGGGGAAGGGAGGGCCGCAATCAGCCCCAGCATTTT
- - TRBJ1-2 TRBV19 CASSMYWNVWAGYTF TGTGCCAGTAGTATGTACTGGAACGTATGGGCTGGCTACACCTTC
- - TRBJ2-2 TRBV5-1 CASRLFEGATGELFF TGCGCCAGCAGGCTGTTCGAAGGGGCCACCGGGGAGCTGTTTTTT
- TRBD1 TRBJ2-6 TRBV6-5 CASRGTAGANVLTF TGTGCCAGCAGGGGGACAGCTGGGGCCAACGTCCTGACTTTC
- - TRBJ2-4 TRBV6-2/TRBV6-3 CASSYPTLRIERAKNIQYF TGTGCCAGCAGTTACCCGACCCTGAGGATCGAACGAGCCAAAAACATTCAGTACTTC
- - TRBJ2-1 TRBV24-1 CATSDPGLGYNEQFF TGTGCCACCAGTGACCCAGGACTGGGCTACAATGAGCAGTTCTTC
once TRBD1 TRBJ1-1 TRBV7-9 CASSLAGYSGTGNTEAFF TGTGCCAGCAGCTTAGCAGGCTATTCCGGGACAGGGAACACTGAAGCTTTCTTT
- - TRBJ1-4 TRBV29-1 CSVGGGTNEKLFF TGCAGCGTTGGGGGGGGGACAAATGAAAAACTGTTTTTT
- TRBD1 TRBJ2-1 TRBV9 CASSGATGMGYNEQFF TGTGCCAGCAGCGGCGCGACAGGGATGGGCTACAATGAGCAGTTCTTC
- - TRBJ1-1 TRBV27 CASSLHYETEAFF TGTGCCAGCAGTTTACACTACGAAACTGAAGCTTTCTTT
- - TRBJ2-1 TRBV4-1 CASSQDPGLTDNEQFF TGCGCCAGCAGCCAAGATCCAGGGTTGACCGACAATGAGCAGTTCTTC
- - TRBJ1-3 TRBV7-9 CASSLGEHSGNTIYF TGTGCCAGCAGCCTCGGGGAGCACTCTGGAAACACCATATATTTT
- TRBD2 TRBJ2-4 TRBV5-1 CASSLAPGGNIQYF TGCGCCAGCAGCTTGGCTCCGGGGGGAAACATTCAGTACTTC
- - TRBJ2-1 TRBV6-1 CASSDSGYNEQFF TGTGCCAGCAGTGATAGCGGCTACAATGAGCAGTTCTTC
- - TRBJ2-1 TRBV7-6 CASSSGRGAYNEQFF TGTGCCAGCAGCTCGGGGCGCGGGGCCTACAATGAGCAGTTCTTC
- TRBD1 TRBJ1-5 TRBV28 CASRGQGGQPQHF TGTGCCAGCAGGGGACAGGGCGGTCAGCCCCAGCATTTT
- - TRBJ1-5 TRBV6-6 CASSAEGVSNQPQHF TGTGCCAGCAGCGCTGAGGGGGTTAGCAATCAGCCCCAGCATTTT
once - TRBJ2-1 TRBV7-3 CASSVRQKSSYNEQFF TGTGCCAGCAGCGTGCGACAGAAATCCTCCTACAATGAGCAGTTCTTC
- - TRBJ2-7 TRBV27 CASSRGGISGEQYF TGTGCCAGCAGTAGGGGCGGGATCAGTGGAGAGCAGTACTTC
- TRBD2 TRBJ2-1 TRBV6-2/TRBV6-3 CASSSLERGNYNEQFF TGTGCCAGCAGTTCCCTGGAGCGGGGCAACTACAATGAGCAGTTCTTC
- TRBD1 TRBJ2-7 TRBV10-3 CAIRASDREVYEQYF TGTGCCATCAGGGCGTCGGACAGGGAGGTCTACGAGCAGTACTTC
- - TRBJ1-6 TRBV27 CASSLSPGRGYNSPLHF TGTGCCAGCAGTTTATCCCCCGGTCGAGGATATAATTCACCCCTCCACTTT
- - TRBJ1-5 TRBV28 CASRSGGDSNQPQHF TGTGCCAGCAGGTCTGGAGGAGATAGCAATCAGCCCCAGCATTTT
few TRBD1 TRBJ2-6 TRBV30 CAWIRDRGRSGANVLTF TGTGCCTGGATTAGGGACAGGGGGCGTTCTGGGGCCAACGTCCTGACTTTC
- TRBD1 TRBJ1-1 TRBV6-2/TRBV6-3 CASSLTGGAPTEAFF TGTGCCAGCAGTTTAACAGGGGGCGCCCCCACTGAAGCTTTCTTT
- TRBD1 TRBJ1-4 TRBV28 CASSSTGQGNEKLFF TGTGCCAGCAGTTCGACGGGACAGGGTAATGAAAAACTGTTTTTT
- - TRBJ2-5 TRBV7-2 CASSRAGAQETQYF TGTGCCAGCAGCCGCGCGGGGGCACAAGAGACCCAGTACTTC
- TRBD1 TRBJ1-2 TRBV7-2 CASSSGTVGFGYTF TGTGCCAGCAGTAGCGGGACAGTCGGGTTTGGCTACACCTTC